The 14 T cell receptor beta chains below were found in one sample sequenced in a study of blood T cell repertoires in COVID-19. This table comes from immunoSEQ multiplex PCR, and its TCRdb copy is limited to in-frame clones, with some not included. This table holds under 150,000 clones, around 82% found once. The sample comprised peripheral blood. These receptors were collected from a man in his fifties or sixties with acute or convalescent COVID-19.

The V gene is TRBV7-2, the J gene TRBJ2-1, with 12 positions matching TRBD2. The germline V gene encodes CDR1 SGHTA and CDR2 FQGNSA. The CDR3 covers 16 residues. With V trimmed by 6 bases and J by 0 bases, 3 bases remained unmatched. CDR3: CASRTTSGGSYNEQFF. The CDR3, as DNA: TGTGCCAGCAGAACGACTAGCGGGGGCTCCTACAATGAGCAGTTCTTC.

This clone was seen a few times. This sequence joins TRBV11-2 and TRBJ2-3, with D maybe TRBD1 (7 bases). With 5 bases removed from V and 4 bases from J, the gap between germline ends came to 13 bases. Germline V lookup: CDR1 SGHAT, CDR2 FQNNGV. CDR3 size: 14 residues. CDR3 nucleotide sequence: TGTGCCAGCAGCCCCGGAGGGGGCCCAGATACGCAGTATTTT. This codes for CASSPGGGPDTQYF.

The chain recombines TRBV3-1 (or the pseudogene TRBV3-2) with TRBJ2-7; the D gene is possibly TRBD1 (7 bases). The CDR3 has 14 amino acids. Trimming took 3 bases from V and 5 from J, leaving 14 bases between them. Germline V gives CDR1 LGHDT, CDR2 YNNKEL (reference sequence). This chain's CDR3 is CASSHRGTGDEQYF. In DNA, the CDR3 is TGTGCCAGCAGCCACAGGGGGACTGGCGACGAGCAGTACTTC.

This clone was counted only a few times. This chain uses TRBV7-9 with TRBJ2-7; tentatively, D is TRBD2 (6 bases). The CDR3 sequence is 15 residues long. CDR1 SEHNR and CDR2 FQNEAQ come from the germline V gene (reference sequence). V dropped 5 bases and J dropped 6 bases, with 20 bases sitting between them. CDR3 nucleotide sequence: TGTGCCAGCAGCAGTAGGGACTCGACGGCGGGCGAGCAGTACTTC. As protein: CASSSRDSTAGEQYF.

This chain links TRBV5-1 with TRBJ2-7, with 8 bases matching TRBD1. V dropped 4 bases and J dropped 5; count of bases not matched to a gene: 11. The CDR3 spans 15 residues. Germline V lookup: CDR1 SGHRS, CDR2 YFSETQ. CDR3: CASSPSGTGSHEQYF. In DNA form, the CDR3 reads TGCGCCAGCAGCCCATCCGGGACAGGTAGTCACGAGCAGTACTTC.

This chain links TRBV6-5 with TRBJ2-7; 7 nucleotides agree with TRBD1. Germline V lookup: CDR1 MNHEY, CDR2 SVGAGI. The J segment lost 6 bases and the V segment lost 4 bases, leaving 6 bases of the junction unmatched. This CDR3 spans 13 amino acids. The CDR3 nucleotides are TGTGCCAGCAGTTCTCCCCCAGGGGGCGAGCAGTACTTC. It specifies CASSSPPGGEQYF.

The J gene is TRBJ1-5, the V gene TRBV19, with a possible D match to TRBD1 (5 bases). CDR1 and CDR2 (germline): LNHDA, SQIVND (reference sequence). CDR3 length equals 12 residues. Trimming cost V 6 bases and J 2 bases, with 5 bases left between them. The DNA for the CDR3 is TGTGCCAGTAGGACAGGCAATCAGCCCCAGCATTTT. It codes for CASRTGNQPQHF.

The gene calls are TRBV3-1 (or the pseudogene TRBV3-2) and TRBJ1-2, with D possibly being TRBD1 (6 bases). Germline V lookup: CDR1 LGHDT, CDR2 YNNKEL (reference sequence). The CDR3 has 14 amino acids. V was clipped by 4 bases and J by 0 bases, with 9 bases between them. CDR3 region: CASSRGQTNYGYTF. The CDR3 DNA reads TGTGCCAGCAGCCGGGGACAAACTAACTATGGCTACACCTTC.

J is TRBJ2-7 and V is TRBV11-1, with D unclear. The germline V and J ends were trimmed by 3 bases and 1 base, with 10 bases remaining between them. This CDR3 comprises 14 residues. Germline V gene sequence: CDR1 SGHAT, CDR2 FQDESV (reference sequence). Written as DNA, the CDR3 is TGTGCCAGCAGCTTGTCCAGGTTATCCTACGAGCAGTACTTC. Its translation: CASSLSRLSYEQYF. Full variable domain (rest looked up from reference TRBV11-1 and TRBJ2-7): EAEVAQSPRYKITEKSQAVAFWCDPISGHATLYWYRQILGQGPELLVQFQDESVVDDSQLPKDRFSAERLKGVDSTLKIQPAELGDSAMYLCASSLSRLSYEQYFGPGTRLTVT.

V gene TRBV2 combines with J gene TRBJ1-2; no reliable D call. The ends were cut back, 8 bases at V and 0 bases at J, with 10 bases in the middle. This CDR3 is 13 amino acids long. CDR1 SNHLY and CDR2 FYNNEI come from the germline V gene. The CDR3 region is CASRVGANYGYTF. The CDR3 DNA sequence: TGTGCCAGCCGGGTGGGAGCTAACTATGGCTACACCTTC. Supplemented by reference TRBV2 and TRBJ1-2, the full variable domain reads EPEVTQTPSHQVTQMGQEVILRCVPISNHLYFYWYRQILGQKVEFLVSFYNNEISEKSEIFDDQFSVERPDGSNFTLKIRSTKLEDSAMYFCASRVGANYGYTFGSGTRLTVV.

The chain carries TRBV5-1 and TRBJ2-7, with TRBD1 matching over 7 bases. Trimming removed 1 base from V and 3 bases from J; junction bases left unmatched: 7. The CDR3 runs 15 residues. CDR1 and CDR2 (germline): SGHRS, YFSETQ. Here the CDR3 reads CASSLTPGQSYEQYF. CDR3 sequence (DNA): TGCGCCAGCAGCTTGACTCCGGGACAGAGCTACGAGCAGTACTTC.

The V call is TRBV6-2 or TRBV6-3, the J call TRBJ2-3; 9 bases match TRBD2. The V gene's germline CDR1 is MNHEY and CDR2 SVGEGT. The trim removed 3 bases at V and 10 bases at J, leaving 5 bases unmatched. This CDR3 comprises 13 residues. The CDR3, as DNA: TGTGCCAGCAGTTATGGTAGCGGGGGCCCGCAGTATTTT. Encoded protein: CASSYGSGGPQYF.

The gene calls are TRBV19 and TRBJ1-2; 8 bases line up with TRBD1. The CDR3 is 15 residues long. The V gene end was trimmed by 6 bases and the J gene end by 7 bases; junction bases not matched to a gene: 13. Germline V CDR1 and CDR2: LNHDA, SQIVND (reference sequence). This chain's CDR3 is CASRQFGQGSGGYTF. CDR3 sequence (DNA): TGTGCCAGTAGACAATTCGGACAGGGTTCTGGTGGCTACACCTTC.

J is TRBJ2-1 and V is TRBV6-5, with D maybe TRBD1 (6 bases). The length of the CDR3 is 13 residues. The germline V gene encodes CDR1 MNHEY and CDR2 SVGAGI. The ends were cut back, 0 bases at V and 9 bases at J, with 9 bases in the middle. CDR3 bases: TGTGCCAGCAGTTACTCGGGGACACTTGAGCAGTTCTTC. It yields the protein CASSYSGTLEQFF.